These 7 T cell receptor beta chains share one sample of origin, sequenced in a study of glioma-infiltrating T cells after dendritic cell vaccination. Using immunoSEQ multiplex PCR, the repertoire was profiled, and TCRdb retains in-frame clones only, with some absent. The top ten clones hold roughly 7.7% of a sample with over 55,000 clones, 81% of them seen once. The starting material was blood, obtained before dendritic cell vaccination. These TCRs come from a human donor with glioblastoma.

CDR3 bases: TGCGCCAGCAGCTTGGACGGGACAGACTACTATGGCTACACCTTC. Translated, it gives CASSLDGTDYYGYTF. V and J are TRBV5-1 and TRBJ1-2, with TRBD1 matching 7 bases. Looked up from germline, CDR1 is SGHRS and CDR2 is YFSETQ. J gave up 3 bases and V 0 bases, and 5 bases lay outside the gene matches. This CDR3 contains 15 residues. The variable domain in full, with the rest retrieved from reference TRBV5-1 and TRBJ1-2, is KAGVTQTPRYLIKTRGQQVTLSCSPISGHRSVSWYQQTPGQGLQFLFEYFSETQRNKGNFPGRFSGRQFSNSRSEMNVSTLELGDSALYLCASSLDGTDYYGYTFGSGTRLTVV.

The V and J genes are TRBV7-8 and TRBJ2-3; a possible D gene is TRBD2 (6 bases). Germline CDR1 and CDR2: SGHVS and FQNEAQ. Trimming shortened V by 1 base and J by 7 bases, and 12 bases separated the two germline ends. The CDR3 contains 14 residues. CDR3 sequence: CASSLGGVRNTQYF. The CDR3 DNA is TGTGCCAGCAGCTTAGGGGGGGTCCGTAATACGCAGTATTTT.

The genes are TRBV5-8 and TRBJ1-2; D is perhaps TRBD1 (6 bases). CDR1 SGHTS and CDR2 YDEGEE come from the germline V gene. The CDR3 spans 15 residues. The V gene lost 3 bases and the J gene lost 2 bases, with 14 bases spanning the gap. The CDR3 reads CASSSETGNNYGYTF. CDR3 DNA sequence: TGTGCCAGCAGCTCAGAAACAGGGAACAACTATGGCTACACCTTC. The variable domain in full, completed from reference TRBV5-8 and TRBJ1-2, reads EAGVTQSPTHLIKTRGQQATLRCSPISGHTSVYWYQQALGLGLQFLLWYDEGEERNRGNFPPRFSGRQFPNYSSELNVNALELEDSALYLCASSSETGNNYGYTFGSGTRLTVV.

The J gene is TRBJ1-2, the V gene TRBV11-2; possible D gene TRBD1, 5 bases. Germline assignment: CDR1 SGHAT and CDR2 FQNNGV. The length of the CDR3 is 15 residues. Deletions cut 3 bases from V and 2 bases from J, with 13 bases between. The CDR3 here is CASSLMYQGNYGYTF. The CDR3 DNA reads as TGTGCCAGCAGCTTGATGTACCAGGGCAACTATGGCTACACCTTC.

The rearrangement links TRBV6-1 to TRBJ2-7; D may be TRBD1 (6 bases). The germline V gene encodes CDR1 MNHNS and CDR2 SASEGT. The CDR3 runs to 14 residues. V lost 5 bases and J lost 6, with 17 bases in between. The CDR3, as DNA: TGTGCCAGCAGTTTAAACAGGGAAATCGTCGAGCAGTACTTC. As protein: CASSLNREIVEQYF.

This clone was recorded only once. The chain combines TRBV25-1 with TRBJ2-7; 11 nucleotides align to TRBD1. Germline V gives CDR1 MGHDK, CDR2 SYGVNS. The CDR3 loop spans 17 amino acids. After removal of 5 bases from V and 0 bases from J, the junction contained 9 bases not matched to a gene. CDR3 DNA: TGTGCCAGCAGTCCATTCCCGGGACAGGGGGGCTCCTACGAGCAGTACTTC. Its translation: CASSPFPGQGGSYEQYF.

The chain uses TRBV2 and TRBJ2-7, with TRBD1 matching over 9 bases. Germline V gene lookup returns CDR1 SNHLY and CDR2 FYNNEI. V shed 5 bases and J 7 bases; nucleotides not matched to a gene: 9. The CDR3 covers 14 residues. The CDR3 DNA follows: TGTGCCAGCAGTCGAATTACAGGGGGCGGAGAGCAGTACTTC. Encoded protein: CASSRITGGGEQYF.